These 20 T cell receptor beta chains were all obtained from the same sample, sequenced in a study of CXCR3-negative and CXCR3-positive naive CD8 T cells. The TRB libraries of cDNA were built by UMI-labeled 5' RACE. TCRdb reprocessed the 5' RACE reads and reports one entry per CDR3 protein, with no DNA. The sample table includes about 120,000 distinct CDR3 sequences. Their antigen targets remain unknown. Points from the study as a whole: CXCR3-negative naive cells had less hydrophobic TRB CDR3s than did CXCR3-positive naive cells.

What was sequenced was naive CXCR3+ CD8+ T cells from blood. Subset of the sample: CD45RO-CCR7+CD27+CD95- naive CD8+ T cells expressing CXCR3 (TNR3+). Receptors originate from a human donor in good health. Some clones in this sample may be carry-over from other donors' samples.

The V call is TRBV27, the J call TRBJ1-4; TCRdb names TRBD1, which stays unverified in the absence of DNA. The CDR3 runs 15 residues. The germline V gene has CDR1 MNHEY and CDR2 SMNVEV (reference sequence). CDR3 region: CASSPLGRINEKLFF.

CDR3 protein: CASSQPTGKSSYEQYF. This chain joins TRBV4-1 and TRBJ2-7. This CDR3 is 16 amino acids long. Germline V gene sequence: CDR1 MGHRA, CDR2 YSYEKL.

The chain carries TRBV18 and TRBJ2-5; checking the TCRdb D call of TRBD1 is not possible without DNA. CDR3 length: 16 amino acids. Germline V CDR1 and CDR2: KGHSH, LQKENI. CDR3 sequence: CASSRRQGNLQETQYF.

The chain carries TRBV7-9 and TRBJ2-7; TCRdb lists TRBD2, though no DNA is available to test this call. CDR3 length equals 16 residues. Germline CDR1 reads SEHNR; CDR2 reads FQNEAQ (reference sequence). The CDR3 spells CASSLARGRETYEQYF.

This chain connects TRBV20-1 to TRBJ2-3; the D call of TRBD1 rests on TCRdb alone, since no DNA is present to check it. The CDR3 loop spans 17 amino acids. CDR1 is DFQATT and CDR2 is SNEGSKA in the germline V gene (reference sequence). CDR3 in amino acids: CSARRGRRSPLTDTQYF.

The chain recombines TRBV6-1 with TRBJ2-1; as DNA is missing, the TRBD2 call by TCRdb cannot be tested. The CDR3 length is 15 residues. CDR1 and CDR2 (germline): MNHNS, SASEGT. CDR3 protein: CASSGLAGAYNEQFF.

This chain connects TRBV11-2 to TRBJ2-7. Germline lookup yields CDR1 SGHAT and CDR2 FQNNGV. The CDR3 spans 13 residues. This chain's CDR3 is CASSLSVSYEQYF. Together with reference TRBV11-2 and TRBJ2-7, the CDR3 gives the full variable domain: EAGVAQSPRYKIIEKRQSVAFWCNPISGHATLYWYQQILGQGPKLLIQFQNNGVVDDSQLPKDRFSAERLKGVDSTLKIQPAKLEDSAVYLCASSLSVSYEQYFGPGTRLTVT.

The CDR3 reads CASSWGPWAGELHEQFF. This chain uses TRBV5-1 with TRBJ2-1; TCRdb's D call, TRBD2, is unchecked because there is no DNA. CDR3 length: 17 amino acids. The germline V gene encodes CDR1 SGHRS and CDR2 YFSETQ.

The genes are TRBV29-1 and TRBJ1-2; TCRdb's D call of TRBD1 is untestable without DNA. Germline lookup yields CDR1 SQVTM and CDR2 ANQGSEA. The CDR3 runs to 12 residues. CDR3 amino acids: CSVEDRGYGYTF.

The chain links TRBV28 to TRBJ2-3; TCRdb reports TRBD1, a call that lacks DNA to check it against. The germline V gene encodes CDR1 MDHEN and CDR2 SYDVKM. The CDR3 has 16 residues. This chain's CDR3 is CASSLLAPRGTDTQYF.

V and J are TRBV29-1 and TRBJ2-3; TCRdb indicates TRBD1, and absent DNA this call remains unverified. CDR1 is SQVTM, CDR2 ANQGSEA, per germline. CDR3 size: 15 residues. CDR3 protein: CSVDGRGEITDTQYF.

The chain combines TRBV20-1 with TRBJ2-7. This CDR3 contains 12 residues. Germline CDR1 and CDR2: DFQATT and SNEGSKA (reference sequence). CDR3 protein: CSARGGTYEQYF.

This chain connects TRBV12-3 or TRBV12-4 to TRBJ1-1. The CDR3 spans 12 residues. The chain's CDR3 is CASSFAITEAFF.

The chain carries TRBV14 and TRBJ2-7. CDR3 length equals 14 residues. CDR1 is SGHDN, CDR2 FVKESK, per germline. The CDR3 spells CASSQERGSYEQYF.

V and J are TRBV5-1 and TRBJ2-7; TCRdb proposes TRBD1, but this gene call is untestable without DNA. The CDR3 runs 15 residues. The germline gives CDR1 SGHRS, CDR2 YFSETQ. Here the CDR3 reads CASSPEGFFSYEQYF. The full variable domain, rest sourced from reference TRBV5-1 and TRBJ2-7, is KAGVTQTPRYLIKTRGQQVTLSCSPISGHRSVSWYQQTPGQGLQFLFEYFSETQRNKGNFPGRFSGRQFSNSRSEMNVSTLELGDSALYLCASSPEGFFSYEQYFGPGTRLTVT.

The chain couples TRBV19 to TRBJ1-4; the D gene TCRdb calls, TRBD1, cannot be checked with no DNA. The CDR3 length is 15 residues. Per the germline V gene, CDR1 is LNHDA and CDR2 is SQIVND (reference sequence). The CDR3 here is CASRPGAATNEKLFF.

V usage is TRBV19 and J usage is TRBJ2-7; absent DNA, TCRdb's TRBD2 call cannot be checked. The CDR3 is 12 amino acids. Germline CDR1 LNHDA, CDR2 SQIVND (reference sequence). The CDR3 reads CATRTDTYEQYF.

The genes are TRBV7-9 and TRBJ1-1; as DNA is missing, the TRBD1 call by TCRdb cannot be tested. The CDR3 loop spans 15 amino acids. Germline CDR1 SEHNR, CDR2 FQNEAQ (reference sequence). CDR3 sequence: CASSLGQAGNTEAFF. The full variable domain, in which reference TRBV7-9 and TRBJ1-1 provide the parts outside the CDR3, is DTGVSQNPRHKITKRGQNVTFRCDPISEHNRLYWYRQTLGQGPEFLTYFQNEAQLEKSRLLSDRFSAERPKGSFSTLEIQRTEQGDSAMYLCASSLGQAGNTEAFFGQGTRLTVV.

J is TRBJ2-7 and V is TRBV28; the TCRdb call, TRBD2, lacks DNA for checking. Germline V CDR1 and CDR2: MDHEN, SYDVKM. This CDR3 is 14 amino acids long. This CDR3 is CASSSLDISYEQYF.

The chain couples TRBV5-1 to TRBJ2-1; absent DNA, TCRdb's TRBD1 call cannot be checked. This CDR3 is built from 14 residues. CDR1 and CDR2 from the germline V gene are SGHRS and YFSETQ. CDR3 loop: CASSPPEANNEQFF.